The text below deals with one T cell receptor (beta chain). These data are taken from a study of blood T cell repertoires in COVID-19. Measured with immunoSEQ multiplex PCR; TCRdb has only the in-frame clones, and not every one. Seen here are some 400,000 clones, around 87% observed once, and the top ten hold under 3%. Trimming shortened V by 0 bases and J by 5 bases, and 6 bases separated the two germline ends. The CDR3 extends over 13 amino acids. The germline V gene encodes CDR1 MGHRA and CDR2 YSYEKL. Sequencing was done on a sample of peripheral blood. The origin of this receptor is a human donor in a cohort sampled during active COVID-19. J is TRBJ2-3 and V is TRBV4-1; no firm D call. In DNA, the CDR3 is TGCGCCAGCAGCCAAGATTCGGGAGATACGCAGTATTTT. Translated, it gives CASSQDSGDTQYF.